The rows below give T cell receptor beta chains drawn from one sample of a study of spatial heterogeneity in lung cancer. Using its own MiXCR run on the 5' RACE reads, TCRdb lists one record per CDR3 protein. This sample has some 110,000 distinct CDR3 sequences, with 12% found just once. Source: PBMCs, taken at follow-up. The receptors come from a male donor with early-stage non-small cell lung cancer. Both conserved end residues are part of each CDR3. D genes are given only for firm matches. The listing skips clone size in some rows; elsewhere it reads once, few, many or a size class.

clone size	V gene	J gene	D gene	CDR3 protein	CDR3 DNA
many	TRBV29-1	TRBJ2-5	TRBD2	CSAGLAGSETQYF	TGCAGCGCCGGACTAGCGGGGAGTGAGACCCAGTACTTC
-	TRBV7-9	TRBJ2-1	TRBD2	CASSMIAGNEQFF	TGTGCCAGCAGCATGATAGCGGGGAATGAGCAGTTCTTC
-	TRBV19	TRBJ2-1	-	CASSIGGDAYNEQFF	TGTGCCAGTAGTATAGGCGGGGACGCTTACAATGAGCAGTTCTTC
few	TRBV20-1	TRBJ2-7	TRBD2	CSARSGTSGDEQYF	TGCAGTGCTAGATCCGGGACTAGCGGAGACGAGCAGTACTTC
few	TRBV20-1	TRBJ2-3	-	CSARFAAVDRTDTQYF	TGCAGTGCTAGATTCGCTGCGGTGGATCGCACAGATACGCAGTATTTT
-	TRBV10-2	TRBJ1-5	-	CASSDNRHQPQHF	TGCGCCAGCAGTGACAACAGACATCAGCCCCAGCATTTT
many	TRBV13	TRBJ2-1	-	CASSFDTEGQFF	TGTGCCAGCAGCTTCGACACAGAGGGGCAGTTCTTC
-	TRBV12-3/TRBV12-4	TRBJ2-4	-	CASTMGTGNIQYF	TGTGCCAGCACCATGGGAACAGGGAACATTCAGTACTTC
-	TRBV6-5	TRBJ1-1	TRBD1	CASSSGQAGDTEAFF	TGTGCCAGCAGCTCCGGACAGGCGGGGGACACTGAAGCTTTCTTT
-	TRBV7-3	TRBJ2-1	TRBD2	CASSPTRPSGYNEQFF	TGTGCCAGCAGCCCGACGCGGCCTAGCGGTTACAATGAGCAGTTCTTC
-	TRBV6-1	TRBJ2-2	-	CASSPRTANTGELFF	TGTGCCAGCAGTCCGCGGACAGCGAACACCGGGGAGCTGTTTTTT
-	TRBV6-2/TRBV6-3	TRBJ1-1	-	CASSYRSGALNTEAFF	TGTGCCAGCAGTTACCGGTCGGGGGCGTTGAACACTGAAGCTTTCTTT
many	TRBV10-3	TRBJ1-2	TRBD1	CAIRRTGPYYGYTF	TGTGCCATCCGTAGGACAGGGCCGTACTATGGCTACACCTTC
many	TRBV27	TRBJ1-2	TRBD1	CASSFIVDRGHYGYTF	TGTGCCAGCAGTTTCATCGTCGACAGGGGGCACTATGGCTACACCTTC
few	TRBV9	TRBJ2-3	-	CASSVGDSSTDTQYF	TGTGCCAGCAGCGTAGGCGACAGCTCGACAGATACGCAGTATTTT
many	TRBV4-1	TRBJ1-1	-	CASSPLGGRYTEAFF	TGCGCCAGCAGCCCCTTAGGAGGGCGGTACACTGAAGCCTTCTTT
few	TRBV4-1	TRBJ2-1	TRBD2	CASSQDGTSGGSYNEQFF	TGCGCCAGCAGCCAAGACGGGACTAGCGGGGGGTCCTACAATGAGCAGTTCTTC
-	TRBV5-4	TRBJ2-5	-	CASSLEATQETQYF	TGTGCCAGCAGCTTGGAGGCCACTCAAGAGACCCAGTACTTC
-	TRBV2	TRBJ2-3	-	CASSDASPDFWNTQYF	TGTGCCAGCAGTGACGCCTCCCCGGACTTTTGGAATACGCAGTATTTT
many	TRBV5-1	TRBJ1-5	-	CASSLDSNQPQHF	TGCGCCAGCAGCTTGGACAGCAATCAGCCCCAGCATTTT
few	TRBV5-5	TRBJ1-2	-	CASSKDSYGYTF	TGTGCCAGCAGCAAAGACAGCTATGGCTACACCTTC
-	TRBV7-2	TRBJ1-4	-	CASSLAQGSNEKLFF	TGTGCCAGCAGCTTAGCGCAGGGTTCCAATGAAAAACTGTTTTTT
-	TRBV3-1	TRBJ1-1	-	CAGSLVRDRAEAFF	TGTGCCGGCAGCCTCGTCCGGGACCGTGCTGAAGCTTTCTTT
few	TRBV18	TRBJ2-3	TRBD2	CASSPGLAGSTDTQYF	TGTGCCAGCTCACCTGGACTAGCGGGGAGCACAGATACGCAGTATTTT
-	TRBV5-1	TRBJ2-6	-	CASSLVYSGANVLTF	TGCGCCAGCAGCTTGGTTTACTCTGGGGCCAACGTCCTGACTTTC